Sequencing of this T cell receptor (beta chain) was carried out in a study of T cells in Graves' hyperthyroidism and ophthalmopathy. Study-level points and caveats: For ophthalmopathy, model prediction preceded onset by a median approximately 6 months. Most thyroid clonotypes expanded above 0.001 were also detected in blood.

Amplification of TCR beta CDR3 regions was performed using RNA transcripts as template. With the HTBI primer set, the TCR CDR3 went through a first round of RT-PCR. TCRdb re-called the multiplex PCR reads with MiXCR, one entry per CDR3 protein. The data contain around 500,000 distinct CDR3 sequences, roughly 16% of them singletons. This clonotype was counted at least ten times. Antigen: not known. Losses at the gene ends were 9 bases for V and 5 bases for J; bases not matched to a gene: 4. This CDR3 contains 12 residues. Germline V gene data show CDR1 as SEHNR and CDR2 as FQNEAQ (reference sequence). Sequencing input: blood. The chain employs TRBV7-9 and TRBJ2-7; 10 bases map to TRBD1. The sequence derives from a woman under 40 with Graves' ophthalmopathy. Here the CDR3 reads CASGGQGNEQYF. CDR3 coding DNA: TGTGCCAGTGGGGGACAGGGGAACGAGCAGTACTTC.